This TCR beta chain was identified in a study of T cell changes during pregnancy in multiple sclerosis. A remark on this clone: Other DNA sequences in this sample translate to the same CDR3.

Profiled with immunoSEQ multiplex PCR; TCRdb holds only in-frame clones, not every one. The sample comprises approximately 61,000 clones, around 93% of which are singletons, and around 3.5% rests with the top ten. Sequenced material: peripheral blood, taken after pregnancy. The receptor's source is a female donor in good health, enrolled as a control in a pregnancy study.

The CDR3 sequence: CASSLGDNSNQPQHF. Written as DNA, the CDR3 is TGTGCCAGCAGCTTAGGGGACAATAGCAATCAGCCCCAGCATTTT. The chain employs TRBV7-9 and TRBJ1-5; a possible D gene is TRBD1 (6 bases). The CDR3 has 15 amino acids. V dropped 1 base and J dropped 0 bases, with 7 bases sitting between them. In germline, CDR1 is SEHNR, CDR2 FQNEAQ (reference sequence).